Following are 2 T cell receptor beta chains from one sample sequenced in a study of blood T cell repertoires in COVID-19. Only in-frame clones appear in the TCRdb table, and some are missing; sequencing was by immunoSEQ multiplex PCR. The sample lists fewer than 65,000 clones, about 87% seen once, with around 6.1% in the top ten. The sample consisted of peripheral blood. These receptors all come from a man in his 60s with acute or convalescent COVID-19.

The J gene is TRBJ1-1, the V gene TRBV29-1; D ambiguous. Trimming shortened V by 4 bases and J by 6 bases, and 9 bases separated the two germline ends. The CDR3 loop spans 11 amino acids. Germline V gene sequence: CDR1 SQVTM, CDR2 ANQGSEA. The CDR3 DNA reads TGCAGCGTTGGACACCCCTCTGAAGCTTTCTTT. It translates to CSVGHPSEAFF.

The chain recombines TRBV27 with TRBJ1-5, with a tentative D call TRBD1 (6 bases). V lost 5 bases, J lost 5 bases, and 10 bases lay in between. CDR3 length: 13 amino acids. CDR1 is MNHEY, CDR2 SMNVEV, per germline (reference sequence). CDR3 in amino acids: CASSTGIYQPQHF. CDR3 nucleotides: TGTGCCAGCAGTACAGGGATTTATCAGCCCCAGCATTTT.